The rows below give T cell receptor beta chains drawn from one sample of a study of cytomegalovirus exposure and HLA in healthy donors. The data were produced by immunoSEQ multiplex PCR, yet TCRdb's version contains in-frame clones alone and is incomplete. The data show over 110,000 clones, 84% seen once. The sequenced material came from PBMCs. The receptors were sampled from a woman under 40 in good health and CMV-seronegative. Both conserved end residues are part of each CDR3. Each record gives: clone size, V gene, J gene, CDR3 protein. Not all rows give a size; the values are once, few, many and, for expanded clones, a class.

clone size: -
V gene: TRBV18
J gene: TRBJ1-2
CDR3 protein: CASSTRQGSYGYTF

clone size: -
V gene: TRBV28
J gene: TRBJ2-5
CDR3 protein: CASSVRQGRTETQYF

clone size: -
V gene: TRBV10-2
J gene: TRBJ2-7
CDR3 protein: CASSGQGINYEQYF

clone size: -
V gene: TRBV6-6
J gene: TRBJ2-3
CDR3 protein: CAVSGGGIVTDTQYF

clone size: -
V gene: TRBV5-4
J gene: TRBJ2-5
CDR3 protein: CASSLGITGQETQYF

clone size: once
V gene: TRBV5-1
J gene: TRBJ2-3
CDR3 protein: CASSLGSLGTGETGTQYF

clone size: -
V gene: TRBV19
J gene: TRBJ1-2
CDR3 protein: CASSMVGVKNLFNYGYTF

clone size: -
V gene: TRBV28
J gene: TRBJ1-5
CDR3 protein: CASSSPPGPQHF

clone size: -
V gene: TRBV7-9
J gene: TRBJ1-1
CDR3 protein: CASSLLSTEAFF

clone size: -
V gene: TRBV6-1
J gene: TRBJ2-7
CDR3 protein: CASNPSGTGGQEQYF

clone size: -
V gene: TRBV28
J gene: TRBJ2-7
CDR3 protein: CASLNPGGREQYF

clone size: -
V gene: TRBV6-6
J gene: TRBJ2-5
CDR3 protein: CASTKRGVETQYF

clone size: -
V gene: TRBV7-3
J gene: TRBJ2-1
CDR3 protein: CASSSGTMDEQFF

clone size: -
V gene: TRBV7-2
J gene: TRBJ2-3
CDR3 protein: CASRKGLAGTRKSTDTQYF

clone size: -
V gene: TRBV5-5
J gene: TRBJ2-1
CDR3 protein: CASSLVLAGGYGQFF

clone size: -
V gene: TRBV5-8
J gene: TRBJ2-5
CDR3 protein: CASSLALAGGQETQYF

clone size: -
V gene: TRBV5-5
J gene: TRBJ2-6
CDR3 protein: CASSSGGSFSGANVLTF

clone size: -
V gene: TRBV18
J gene: TRBJ1-5
CDR3 protein: CASSPGRQGEPQHF

clone size: -
V gene: TRBV28
J gene: TRBJ1-2
CDR3 protein: CASSLTQGPLYGYTF

clone size: -
V gene: TRBV7-9
J gene: TRBJ2-2
CDR3 protein: CASSTSRGYGELFF

clone size: -
V gene: TRBV7-2
J gene: TRBJ2-1
CDR3 protein: CASSLPRVVYNEQFF

clone size: -
V gene: TRBV18
J gene: TRBJ1-5
CDR3 protein: CASSPAKGGNQPQHF

clone size: -
V gene: TRBV5-8
J gene: TRBJ1-2
CDR3 protein: CASSLGPSFVCTF

clone size: -
V gene: TRBV28
J gene: TRBJ2-5
CDR3 protein: CASSSQGGTQYF

clone size: -
V gene: TRBV5-6
J gene: TRBJ2-3
CDR3 protein: CASSLTTSSGGADTQYF

clone size: -
V gene: TRBV7-6
J gene: TRBJ1-3
CDR3 protein: CASSFGQGRNTIYF

clone size: -
V gene: TRBV5-4
J gene: TRBJ1-1
CDR3 protein: CASSTTGVRGTEAFF

clone size: once
V gene: TRBV10-3
J gene: TRBJ1-5
CDR3 protein: CAISESSRGGNQPQHF

clone size: -
V gene: TRBV19
J gene: TRBJ2-5
CDR3 protein: CASSIQRGGEETQYF

clone size: -
V gene: TRBV5-1
J gene: TRBJ1-4
CDR3 protein: CASSLGAGNEKLFF

clone size: -
V gene: TRBV19
J gene: TRBJ2-3
CDR3 protein: CASSPISSGGTDTQYF